The rows below give T cell receptor beta chains drawn from one sample of a study of T cell repertoires in cytomegalovirus infection. No antigen has been assigned to these receptors. TCRdb fed the reads into MiXCR, producing one record per CDR3 protein. The table has about 69,000 distinct CDR3 sequences, about 27% seen once. The starting material was CD8+ T cells from cultured PBMCs, obtained from culture after CMV antigen stimulation. All receptors derive from a human donor in good health (CMV status not recorded). Some clones in this sample may be carry-over from other donors' samples. Each CDR3 is given with its conserved first and last residue. Fields, in order: J gene, clone size, D gene, V gene, CDR3 DNA, CDR3 protein. D genes are given only for firm matches. The size entry is marked missing in some rows and otherwise reads once, few, many or a size class.

TRBJ2-7 few NA TRBV6-1 TGTGCCAGCATCGAGGGGACACAAGTAATCTTC CASIEGTQVIF
TRBJ1-6 few NA TRBV6-5 TGTGCCAGCAGTTACTCTTGGGAGAGCTCCTATAATTCACCCCTCCACTTT CASSYSWESSYNSPLHF
TRBJ2-1 few NA TRBV13 TGTGCCAGCAGCAAACCGGACGGGGACAATGAGCAGTTCTTC CASSKPDGDNEQFF
TRBJ2-7 many TRBD1 TRBV28 TGTGCCAGCAGTGGGACAGGGAGGAGCTCCTACGAGCAGTACTTC CASSGTGRSSYEQYF
TRBJ2-6 few NA TRBV19 TGTGCCAGTAGTATAGATCAATATGGAGCCAACGTCCTGACTTTC CASSIDQYGANVLTF
TRBJ2-2 NA TRBD1 TRBV6-4 TGTGCCAGCTCTAGGGACAGGGGAGAAACCGGGGAGCTGTTTTTT CASSRDRGETGELFF
TRBJ1-1 few NA TRBV9 TGTGCCAGCAGCGTAGGGACAGCGAACACTGAAGCTTTCTTT CASSVGTANTEAFF
TRBJ2-7 few TRBD2 TRBV9 TGTGCCAGCAGCGTAGGGAGTAGCGGGAGCTCCGAGCAGTACTTC CASSVGSSGSSEQYF
TRBJ2-5 NA NA TRBV6-2/TRBV6-3 TGTGCCAGCAACCTTCGCGGGGTGGCGACCCAGTACTTC CASNLRGVATQYF
TRBJ1-5 many TRBD1 TRBV7-9 TGTGCCAGCAGCCCCGGGACAGGAGTAAGCAATCAGCCCCAGCATTTT CASSPGTGVSNQPQHF
TRBJ2-5 many NA TRBV4-1 TGCGCCAGCAGCCAAGATTACCGAGGCCAGTACTTC CASSQDYRGQYF
TRBJ1-3 NA NA TRBV7-8 TGTGCCAGCAGCTTTGACGGAACCTCTGGAAACACCATATATTTT CASSFDGTSGNTIYF
TRBJ2-1 NA NA TRBV7-9 TGTGCCAGCATCAATAAATACAATGAGCAGTTCTTC CASINKYNEQFF
TRBJ2-5 few NA TRBV11-2 TGTGCCAGCAGCCCAAGGGGGGCAGGTCAAGAGACCCAGTACTTC CASSPRGAGQETQYF
TRBJ1-1 NA NA TRBV7-9 TGTGCCAGCAGCTTAGGATGGACGGACACTGAAGCTTTCTTT CASSLGWTDTEAFF
TRBJ2-1 NA TRBD2 TRBV4-2 TGTGCCAGCAGCCAAGGTCCCGGGACTAGCGGGGGCCAGCTCTACAATGAGCAGTTCTTC CASSQGPGTSGGQLYNEQFF
TRBJ2-7 few NA TRBV11-2 TGTGCCAGCAGCTTAGGGGGACTGGGCGAGCAGTACTTC CASSLGGLGEQYF
TRBJ2-7 few NA TRBV7-6 TGTGCCAGCAGCCCTACTAGGAGCCCGCCCTACGAGCAGTACTTC CASSPTRSPPYEQYF
TRBJ2-7 few NA TRBV6-1 TGTGCCAGCAGTCCTAACGGGGCTTCCCTCTACGAGCAGTACTTC CASSPNGASLYEQYF
TRBJ2-7 NA TRBD1 TRBV6-2/TRBV6-3 TGTGCCAGCAGTTATAGGACAGGACCCTACGAGCAGTACTTC CASSYRTGPYEQYF
TRBJ1-4 NA NA TRBV7-9 TGTGCCAGCAGCTTAGGGACACTAAATGAAAAACTGTTTTTT CASSLGTLNEKLFF
TRBJ2-7 NA NA TRBV4-3 TGCGCCAGCAGCCAAGATCGGGCTGACTACGAGCAGTACTTC CASSQDRADYEQYF